The next 27 T cell receptor beta chains were all read from a single sample in a study of monozygotic twins with inflammatory bowel disease. TCRdb re-called the 5' RACE reads; every CDR3 protein appears as one record, without DNA. This sample's table reports roughly 320,000 distinct CDR3 sequences. The sequenced material came from blood. All receptors derive from a human donor with ulcerative colitis or Crohn's disease, or a healthy co-twin of an affected twin (not recorded which).

This sequence joins TRBV6-5 and TRBJ2-6. Germline V gene sequence: CDR1 MNHEY, CDR2 SVGAGI. The CDR3 is 13 amino acids. The chain's CDR3 is CASSYPGANVLTF.

The genes are TRBV20-1 and TRBJ2-3; TCRdb reports TRBD2, a call that lacks DNA to check it against. Germline V CDR1 and CDR2: DFQATT, SNEGSKA (reference sequence). CDR3 length equals 17 residues. CDR3 sequence reads: CSARESTSGSYTDTQYF.

V usage is TRBV4-2 and J usage is TRBJ2-3; checking the TCRdb D call of TRBD2 is not possible without DNA. Germline V gene lookup returns CDR1 LGHNA and CDR2 YNFKEQ. The CDR3 totals 18 residues. The CDR3 loop reads CASSQEPQGLSTTDTQYF.

The chain recombines TRBV20-1 with TRBJ2-3; the D call from TCRdb, TRBD2, cannot be confirmed without DNA. CDR1 and CDR2 from the germline V gene are DFQATT and SNEGSKA (reference sequence). The CDR3 runs 15 residues. The CDR3 spells CSAKKDGRGTDTQYF.

The V call is TRBV5-1, the J call TRBJ2-1; TCRdb reports TRBD2, a call that lacks DNA to check it against. The length of the CDR3 is 19 residues. Germline V gene data show CDR1 as SGHRS and CDR2 as YFSETQ. CDR3 loop: CASSLERGLAGVSYNEQFF. Using reference TRBV5-1 and TRBJ2-1 for the parts outside the CDR3, the full variable domain is KAGVTQTPRYLIKTRGQQVTLSCSPISGHRSVSWYQQTPGQGLQFLFEYFSETQRNKGNFPGRFSGRQFSNSRSEMNVSTLELGDSALYLCASSLERGLAGVSYNEQFFGPGTRLTVL.

This sequence joins TRBV27 and TRBJ1-2; with no DNA, the TCRdb D assignment of TRBD1 cannot be verified. The CDR3 runs to 17 residues. Germline V lookup: CDR1 MNHEY, CDR2 SMNVEV (reference sequence). This CDR3 is CASRSMTRDRLTYGYTF.

The chain is built from TRBV27 and TRBJ2-7; the D call of TRBD1 rests on TCRdb alone, since no DNA is present to check it. Germline CDR1 is MNHEY and CDR2 is SMNVEV (reference sequence). The CDR3 is 17 amino acids. CDR3 region: CASSPPGETGRWNGQYF.

The chain joins TRBV9 to TRBJ1-5. Germline lookup yields CDR1 SGDLS and CDR2 YYNGEE. CDR3 length: 14 amino acids. The CDR3 spells CASSEGPTGQPQHF. Looking up the rest from reference TRBV9 and TRBJ1-5 gives the full variable domain: DSGVTQTPKHLITATGQRVTLRCSPRSGDLSVYWYQQSLDQGLQFLIQYYNGEERAKGNILERFSAQQFPDLHSELNLSSLELGDSALYFCASSEGPTGQPQHFGDGTRLSIL.

The V call is TRBV5-1, the J call TRBJ2-5; without DNA, the TCRdb call of TRBD2 cannot be checked. Germline values: CDR1 SGHRS, CDR2 YFSETQ. The CDR3 consists of 16 residues. The CDR3 is CASSLGASGNQETQYF. Drawing the rest from reference TRBV5-1 and TRBJ2-5, the complete variable domain is KAGVTQTPRYLIKTRGQQVTLSCSPISGHRSVSWYQQTPGQGLQFLFEYFSETQRNKGNFPGRFSGRQFSNSRSEMNVSTLELGDSALYLCASSLGASGNQETQYFGPGTRLLVL.

The CDR3 loop reads CATSDIRGTQYNEQFF. The rearrangement uses TRBV24-1 and TRBJ2-1; TCRdb's D gene call, TRBD1, goes unchecked for lack of DNA. The CDR3 has 16 residues. From germline, CDR1 is KGHDR and CDR2 SFDVKD.

The V call is TRBV7-9, the J call TRBJ1-4; TCRdb gives TRBD1 as the D gene, but with no DNA this cannot be confirmed. The germline V gene encodes CDR1 SEHNR and CDR2 FQNEAQ (reference sequence). This CDR3 has 15 amino acids. CDR3 amino acids: CASSLVTGSHEKLFF. Full variable domain (outside the CDR3, taken from reference TRBV7-9 and TRBJ1-4): DTGVSQNPRHKITKRGQNVTFRCDPISEHNRLYWYRQTLGQGPEFLTYFQNEAQLEKSRLLSDRFSAERPKGSFSTLEIQRTEQGDSAMYLCASSLVTGSHEKLFFGSGTQLSVL.

V usage is TRBV7-8 and J usage is TRBJ2-7; TCRdb's D call of TRBD2 is untestable without DNA. Germline V gene data show CDR1 as SGHVS and CDR2 as FQNEAQ. The length of the CDR3 is 17 residues. CDR3 amino acids: CASSPPGLAGGAYEQYF.

The V and J genes are TRBV12-3 or TRBV12-4 and TRBJ2-5; TCRdb indicates TRBD1, and absent DNA this call remains unverified. The CDR3 runs 14 residues. CDR3 residues: CASTLSGYPETQYF.

The chain links TRBV27 to TRBJ1-1. CDR1 and CDR2 (germline): MNHEY, SMNVEV (reference sequence). CDR3 length: 13 residues. The CDR3 region is CASSLTAVTEAFF.

This rearrangement joins TRBV6-4 to TRBJ2-3. Germline V gives CDR1 MRHNA, CDR2 SNTAGT. CDR3 size: 13 residues. CDR3 region: CASGKVWGDTQYF.

The V call is TRBV5-6, the J call TRBJ2-6; the D call of TRBD1 rests on TCRdb alone, since no DNA is present to check it. In germline, CDR1 is SGHDT, CDR2 YYEEEE. The CDR3 sequence is 15 residues long. The chain's CDR3 is CASSGRETGANVLTF.

The chain is built from TRBV7-9 and TRBJ2-7; TCRdb lists TRBD1, though no DNA is available to test this call. The CDR3 is 17 amino acids. Germline CDR1 and CDR2: SEHNR and FQNEAQ (reference sequence). This CDR3 reads CASSPRPGGGLYYEQYF.

The CDR3 region is CASRLTSGRTSTDTQYF. The rearrangement uses TRBV11-1 and TRBJ2-3; the D gene TCRdb calls, TRBD2, cannot be checked with no DNA. Looked up from germline, CDR1 is SGHAT and CDR2 is FQDESV (reference sequence). CDR3 size: 17 residues.

The V gene is TRBV7-2, the J gene TRBJ2-1; TCRdb proposes TRBD2, but this gene call is untestable without DNA. CDR1 is SGHTA and CDR2 is FQGNSA in the germline V gene. This CDR3 has 17 amino acids. This CDR3 is CASSQMGSGMVYNEQFF.

The CDR3 spells CASRSKGYNSPLHF. The chain recombines TRBV28 with TRBJ1-6. CDR3 length: 14 amino acids. Germline V lookup: CDR1 MDHEN, CDR2 SYDVKM.

The chain couples TRBV4-3 to TRBJ2-1; TCRdb selects TRBD2, and the lack of DNA leaves this call unchecked. The V gene's germline CDR1 is LGHNA and CDR2 YSLEER. This CDR3 has 17 amino acids. The CDR3 reads CASSQEGGLVSYNEQFF.

The chain couples TRBV18 to TRBJ2-7. The CDR3 totals 13 residues. CDR1 and CDR2 from the germline V gene are KGHSH and LQKENI. The chain's CDR3 is CASSHSASYEQYF.

The gene calls are TRBV7-2 and TRBJ2-4; lacking DNA, the TRBD2 call made by TCRdb goes unchecked. This CDR3 has 14 residues. The germline CDR1 and CDR2 sequences are SGHTA and FQGNSA. CDR3: CASSLGLGGNIQYF.

This rearrangement joins TRBV5-1 to TRBJ2-3; TCRdb's D call, TRBD1, is unchecked because there is no DNA. Germline V CDR1 and CDR2: SGHRS, YFSETQ. CDR3 length: 15 amino acids. The CDR3 protein is CASSSNGQSTDTQYF.

This chain joins TRBV30 and TRBJ2-7; TCRdb gives TRBD1 as the D gene, but with no DNA this cannot be confirmed. There are 15 residues in the CDR3. Germline-derived CDR1 and CDR2 are GTSNPN and SVGIG (reference sequence). CDR3 sequence: CAWSRNRGISYEQYF.

J is TRBJ2-2 and V is TRBV5-1; no DNA is available, so the TRBD1 call from TCRdb remains unchecked. CDR1 and CDR2 from the germline V gene are SGHRS and YFSETQ. This CDR3 has 16 amino acids. The CDR3 region is CASSLTGGANVRELFF.

The rearrangement links TRBV21-1 to TRBJ2-1; TCRdb selects TRBD2, and the lack of DNA leaves this call unchecked. TRBV21-1 counts as a pseudogene. CDR3 length: 14 amino acids. The CDR3 loop is CASSKFGGGLAEFF.